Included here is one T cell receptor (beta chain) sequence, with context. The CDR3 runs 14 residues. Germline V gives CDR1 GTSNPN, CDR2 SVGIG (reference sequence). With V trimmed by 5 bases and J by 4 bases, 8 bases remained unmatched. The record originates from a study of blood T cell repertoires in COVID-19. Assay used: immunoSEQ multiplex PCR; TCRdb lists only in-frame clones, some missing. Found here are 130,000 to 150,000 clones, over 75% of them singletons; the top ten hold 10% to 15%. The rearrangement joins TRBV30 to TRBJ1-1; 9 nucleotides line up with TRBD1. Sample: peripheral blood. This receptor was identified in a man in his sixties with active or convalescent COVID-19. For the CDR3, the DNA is TGTGCCTGGGGACAGGGGTTTGGGAGCACTGAAGCTTTCTTT. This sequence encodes CAWGQGFGSTEAFF.